This is a list of T cell receptor beta chains from one sample in a study of graft-versus-host responses after intestinal transplantation. Data came from immunoSEQ multiplex PCR; TCRdb stores just in-frame clones and leaves some out. The sample holds around 110,000 clones; around 94% are singletons and the top ten take 1.2%. These receptors are not linked to any known antigen. Sequencing used unstimulated CD8+ T cells sorted from spleen or lymph node cells, obtained before transplant. The receptor source for this set is a human donor who was the organ donor for an intestinal transplant. Both conserved end residues are part of each CDR3. D genes are given only for firm matches. Size values are once, few and many counts, or a class for expanded clones, and some rows have none.

cdr3_nt: TGTGCCAGCAGCTTACAGGGATGGGAGACCCAGTACTTC
cdr3_aa: CASSLQGWETQYF
j_call: TRBJ2-5
v_call: TRBV11-2
clone_size: NA
d_call: NA

cdr3_nt: TGTGCCAGTAGTGGGGCCTCGGCCCCAGATACGCAGTATTTT
cdr3_aa: CASSGASAPDTQYF
j_call: TRBJ2-3
v_call: TRBV19
clone_size: once
d_call: NA

cdr3_nt: TGTGCCTGGAGTGTTAGTGCGGACAATGAGCAGTTCTTC
cdr3_aa: CAWSVSADNEQFF
j_call: TRBJ2-1
v_call: TRBV30
clone_size: NA
d_call: NA

cdr3_nt: TGTGCCAGCAGCTGGGATACGGGGGAGCAGTACTTC
cdr3_aa: CASSWDTGEQYF
j_call: TRBJ2-7
v_call: TRBV7-2
clone_size: NA
d_call: NA

cdr3_nt: TGTGCCCAGGGACAGGGCTACGAGCAGTACTTC
cdr3_aa: CAQGQGYEQYF
j_call: TRBJ2-7
v_call: TRBV30
clone_size: NA
d_call: TRBD1

cdr3_nt: TGTGCCAGCAGCGAGGGAGTCACAGATACGCAGTATTTT
cdr3_aa: CASSEGVTDTQYF
j_call: TRBJ2-3
v_call: TRBV7-8
clone_size: NA
d_call: NA

cdr3_nt: TGCAGTGCTATTGGCTACACCTTC
cdr3_aa: CSAIGYTF
j_call: TRBJ1-2
v_call: TRBV20-1
clone_size: once
d_call: NA

cdr3_nt: TGTGCCAGTAGTATAGTCGGTTGGTGGGAGCCCCAGCATTTT
cdr3_aa: CASSIVGWWEPQHF
j_call: TRBJ1-5
v_call: TRBV19
clone_size: NA
d_call: NA

cdr3_nt: TGTGCCAGCAGTGAAAGGGTTCTGAGGGAGGAGAACACTGAAGCTTTCTTT
cdr3_aa: CASSERVLREENTEAFF
j_call: TRBJ1-1
v_call: TRBV2
clone_size: NA
d_call: NA

cdr3_nt: TGTGCCAGCAGCAAAGGACGTGGGAGGAGCTCCTACGAGCAGTACTTC
cdr3_aa: CASSKGRGRSSYEQYF
j_call: TRBJ2-7
v_call: TRBV21-1
clone_size: few
d_call: NA

cdr3_nt: TGCGCCAGCAGCGGAAGGGACAGGCTTCGAGAGACCCAGTACTTC
cdr3_aa: CASSGRDRLRETQYF
j_call: TRBJ2-5
v_call: TRBV5-1
clone_size: NA
d_call: TRBD1

cdr3_nt: TGTGCCAGCAGCCCACCAGACAGGGGGGACACTGAAGCTTTCTTT
cdr3_aa: CASSPPDRGDTEAFF
j_call: TRBJ1-1
v_call: TRBV7-2
clone_size: NA
d_call: TRBD1

cdr3_nt: TGTGCCAGCAGTCCCCATCAGAGCGGGAGGTTTAGCACAGATACGCAGTATTTT
cdr3_aa: CASSPHQSGRFSTDTQYF
j_call: TRBJ2-3
v_call: TRBV27
clone_size: NA
d_call: TRBD2

cdr3_nt: TGTGCCAGCAGTTCCGCGGACAGGGTGGAGGCTAACTATGGCTACACCTTC
cdr3_aa: CASSSADRVEANYGYTF
j_call: TRBJ1-2
v_call: TRBV28
clone_size: NA
d_call: TRBD1

cdr3_nt: TGTGCCAGCAGTGAACCCTTCCCGTTTGCTGGAGCTTTCTTT
cdr3_aa: CASSEPFPFAGAFF
j_call: TRBJ1-1
v_call: TRBV6-5
clone_size: NA
d_call: NA

cdr3_nt: TGCGCCAGCAGCCAAGATCGGGGACAGGGGGTTGAGAACACTGAAGCTTTCTTT
cdr3_aa: CASSQDRGQGVENTEAFF
j_call: TRBJ1-1
v_call: TRBV4-1
clone_size: NA
d_call: TRBD1

cdr3_nt: TGCGCCAGCAGCCAAGGGATAGGACCTCTGACCCAGTACTTC
cdr3_aa: CASSQGIGPLTQYF
j_call: TRBJ2-5
v_call: TRBV4-1
clone_size: NA
d_call: NA

cdr3_nt: TGCGCCAGCAGCTTGGCCGACTCAGACAGAGCCATGAACACTGAAGCTTTCTTT
cdr3_aa: CASSLADSDRAMNTEAFF
j_call: TRBJ1-1
v_call: TRBV5-1
clone_size: NA
d_call: NA

cdr3_nt: TGTGCCAGCAGCTTAGGTGGCTCCTACGAGCAGTACTTC
cdr3_aa: CASSLGGSYEQYF
j_call: TRBJ2-7
v_call: TRBV11-3
clone_size: NA
d_call: NA

cdr3_nt: TGTGCCTGGGATGGAGCGGGAGGACTATACAATGAGCAGTTCTTC
cdr3_aa: CAWDGAGGLYNEQFF
j_call: TRBJ2-1
v_call: TRBV30
clone_size: once
d_call: TRBD2

cdr3_nt: TGTGCCAGTAGTTACGGGGGGTCCGACACTGAAGCTTTCTTT
cdr3_aa: CASSYGGSDTEAFF
j_call: TRBJ1-1
v_call: TRBV19
clone_size: NA
d_call: NA

cdr3_nt: TGTGCCTCCGCTAGCGGGGGCGAGCAGTACTTC
cdr3_aa: CASASGGEQYF
j_call: TRBJ2-7
v_call: TRBV27
clone_size: NA
d_call: TRBD2

cdr3_nt: TGTGCCAGCAGTGATTTGGTCGATTTGCAAGAGACCCAGTACTTC
cdr3_aa: CASSDLVDLQETQYF
j_call: TRBJ2-5
v_call: TRBV25-1
clone_size: NA
d_call: NA

cdr3_nt: TGTGCCAGCAGCCCTCGGACTAGCCCGGACCGTATAGGGGAAGAGACCCAGTACTTC
cdr3_aa: CASSPRTSPDRIGEETQYF
j_call: TRBJ2-5
v_call: TRBV13
clone_size: NA
d_call: TRBD2

cdr3_nt: TGTGCCAGCAGCTTACATGAGGGGGAGCTGTTTTTT
cdr3_aa: CASSLHEGELFF
j_call: TRBJ2-2
v_call: TRBV13
clone_size: NA
d_call: NA

cdr3_nt: TGTGCCAGCAGTTGGGGGTACACTGAAGCTTTCTTT
cdr3_aa: CASSWGYTEAFF
j_call: TRBJ1-1
v_call: TRBV28
clone_size: NA
d_call: NA

cdr3_nt: TGTGCCAGCAGCTTATGGGGTCTGGGCGGGGAGCTGTTTTTT
cdr3_aa: CASSLWGLGGELFF
j_call: TRBJ2-2
v_call: TRBV7-2
clone_size: once
d_call: NA

cdr3_nt: TGTGCCAGCAGTGAAGCGCGATTTCCTAGCCGGGGCAGGGATTACGATCAGCCCCAGCATTTT
cdr3_aa: CASSEARFPSRGRDYDQPQHF
j_call: TRBJ1-5
v_call: TRBV2
clone_size: NA
d_call: NA

cdr3_nt: TGTGCCATCAGTGTGGGACTAGCGGTCCAATACAATGAGCAGTTCTTC
cdr3_aa: CAISVGLAVQYNEQFF
j_call: TRBJ2-1
v_call: TRBV10-3
clone_size: NA
d_call: TRBD2

cdr3_nt: TGTGCCACCAGCAGAGATCGGGCGGGAGGGCTAGAGACCCAGTACTTC
cdr3_aa: CATSRDRAGGLETQYF
j_call: TRBJ2-5
v_call: TRBV15
clone_size: once
d_call: TRBD2

cdr3_nt: TGTGCCAGCAGCGTAGGACTAGCGGGAGGAAGCTACGAGCAGTACTTC
cdr3_aa: CASSVGLAGGSYEQYF
j_call: TRBJ2-7
v_call: TRBV9
clone_size: NA
d_call: TRBD2

cdr3_nt: TGTGCCAGCAGCCGTGACTCGGACGGAGGCTACGAGCAGTACTTC
cdr3_aa: CASSRDSDGGYEQYF
j_call: TRBJ2-7
v_call: TRBV4-2
clone_size: NA
d_call: NA

cdr3_nt: TGTGCCAGCAGCCCTAACTCGGGGGAGCAGTACTTC
cdr3_aa: CASSPNSGEQYF
j_call: TRBJ2-7
v_call: TRBV7-9
clone_size: NA
d_call: NA

cdr3_nt: TGTGCCAGCAGCCTTCCCTTCGGGGATGAGCAGTTCTTC
cdr3_aa: CASSLPFGDEQFF
j_call: TRBJ2-1
v_call: TRBV11-3
clone_size: NA
d_call: NA

cdr3_nt: TGTGCCAGCAGCGCATACTCTGGAAACACCATATATTTT
cdr3_aa: CASSAYSGNTIYF
j_call: TRBJ1-3
v_call: TRBV2
clone_size: few
d_call: NA

cdr3_nt: TGTGCCAGCAGCTTAACAGGGTCGGGTGAGCAGTACTTC
cdr3_aa: CASSLTGSGEQYF
j_call: TRBJ2-7
v_call: TRBV7-9
clone_size: once
d_call: NA

cdr3_nt: TGTGCCAGCAGCGTAGCCCGAGCGGGGAGCTCCTACAATGAGCAGTTCTTC
cdr3_aa: CASSVARAGSSYNEQFF
j_call: TRBJ2-1
v_call: TRBV9
clone_size: NA
d_call: TRBD2

cdr3_nt: TGTGCCAGCAGAGGAAGCGGGGGGGGACTTAATGAGCAGTTCTTC
cdr3_aa: CASRGSGGGLNEQFF
j_call: TRBJ2-1
v_call: TRBV27
clone_size: NA
d_call: TRBD2

cdr3_nt: TGTGCCAGCAGGGTGGACCGGCAAGAGACCCAGTACTTC
cdr3_aa: CASRVDRQETQYF
j_call: TRBJ2-5
v_call: TRBV6-1
clone_size: NA
d_call: NA

cdr3_nt: TGTGCCAGCAGTTTTAACCCCCCGCGGGAGCAGTACTTC
cdr3_aa: CASSFNPPREQYF
j_call: TRBJ2-7
v_call: TRBV27
clone_size: NA
d_call: NA

cdr3_nt: TGTGCCAGCAGCCGGGACTCCTACAATGAGCAGTTCTTC
cdr3_aa: CASSRDSYNEQFF
j_call: TRBJ2-1
v_call: TRBV9
clone_size: NA
d_call: NA

cdr3_nt: TGTGCCAGCAGCCCCCGGGACAGGGGGCTCTCTAGCACAGATACGCAGTATTTT
cdr3_aa: CASSPRDRGLSSTDTQYF
j_call: TRBJ2-3
v_call: TRBV13
clone_size: NA
d_call: TRBD1

cdr3_nt: TGTGCCAGCAGTCAACCGTCGACAGGCTCGCCCTACGAGCAGTACTTC
cdr3_aa: CASSQPSTGSPYEQYF
j_call: TRBJ2-7
v_call: TRBV27
clone_size: NA
d_call: NA

cdr3_nt: TGTGCCAGCAGTAGGTCCGGACAGAGGTACGAGCAGTACTTC
cdr3_aa: CASSRSGQRYEQYF
j_call: TRBJ2-7
v_call: TRBV27
clone_size: NA
d_call: NA

cdr3_nt: TGTGCCAGCAGCTTAGCTAGGCAGGGGAGGGGGGAGCAGTACTTC
cdr3_aa: CASSLARQGRGEQYF
j_call: TRBJ2-7
v_call: TRBV7-2
clone_size: NA
d_call: NA

cdr3_nt: TGTGCCAGCAGTGATGTGATTGCAACTAATGAAAAACTGTTTTTT
cdr3_aa: CASSDVIATNEKLFF
j_call: TRBJ1-4
v_call: TRBV2
clone_size: NA
d_call: NA

cdr3_nt: TGTGCCAGCAGTGAAGGTTCGGGGCCCCCCTACAATGAGCAGTTCTTC
cdr3_aa: CASSEGSGPPYNEQFF
j_call: TRBJ2-1
v_call: TRBV2
clone_size: NA
d_call: NA

cdr3_nt: TGTGCCACCAGCAGAGATGGACAGTACAGGAACTACGAGCAGTACTTC
cdr3_aa: CATSRDGQYRNYEQYF
j_call: TRBJ2-7
v_call: TRBV15
clone_size: NA
d_call: NA